The next 15 T cell receptor beta chains were all read from a single sample in a study of CD8+ T cells in alopecia areata. RNA extraction was followed by reverse transcription into cDNA, which acted as the sequencing template. Sequencing was performed with immunoSEQ multiplex PCR; in TCRdb, only in-frame clones are kept and a portion is missing. The data contain under 250,000 clones, more than 45% of them singletons. This material consisted of CD4+ T cells sorted from blood, taken at week 0. Receptor source: a human donor with alopecia areata.

This clone was counted a few times. The chain is built from TRBV25-1 and TRBJ2-1, with 7 bases lining up with TRBD1. Trimming removed 8 bases from V and 3 bases from J; junction bases left unmatched: 19. In germline, CDR1 is MGHDK, CDR2 SYGVNS. This CDR3 spans 18 amino acids. This chain's CDR3 is CASSLGGQALVGYNEQFF. The CDR3 DNA is TGTGCCAGCTCCCTGGGTGGACAGGCCCTAGTGGGCTACAATGAGCAGTTCTTC. Full variable domain (rest looked up from reference TRBV25-1 and TRBJ2-1): EADIYQTPRYLVIGTGKKITLECSQTMGHDKMYWYQQDPGMELHLIHYSYGVNSTEKGDLSSESTVSRIRTEHFPLTLESARPSHTSQYLCASSLGGQALVGYNEQFFGPGTRLTVL.

J is TRBJ1-1 and V is TRBV30; the match to TRBD1 covers 7 bases. Germline lookup yields CDR1 GTSNPN and CDR2 SVGIG (reference sequence). This CDR3 is built from 13 residues. V gave up 0 bases and J gave up 10 bases; unmatched junction bases: 8. The CDR3 DNA sequence: TGTGCCTGGAGTGTAACAGGGGCCCGGCGAGCTTTCTTT. Translating it yields CAWSVTGARRAFF.

V gene TRBV29-1 combines with J gene TRBJ1-2; D is unresolved. This CDR3 region has 14 residues. Germline CDR1 and CDR2: SQVTM and ANQGSEA. Deletions cut 5 bases from V and 3 bases from J, with 16 bases between. DNA of the CDR3: TGCAGCGTTAGGGCAGTTCTCCTCGACTATGGCTACACCTTC. As protein: CSVRAVLLDYGYTF.

This clone was seen a few times. The chain is built from TRBV2 and TRBJ2-3; D gene ambiguous. The germline V gene has CDR1 SNHLY and CDR2 FYNNEI. V was trimmed by 0 bases and J by 2 bases, leaving 9 bases between them. The CDR3 is made up of 15 amino acids. CDR3 residues: CASSEALYNTDTQYF. CDR3 sequence (DNA): TGTGCCAGCAGTGAAGCGCTGTACAACACAGATACGCAGTATTTT.

This clone came up a few times. This chain uses TRBV2 with TRBJ1-1, with a weak D call TRBD1 (6 bases). Germline-derived CDR1 and CDR2 are SNHLY and FYNNEI. V was trimmed by 3 bases and J by 4 bases, leaving 15 bases between them. The CDR3 sequence is 15 residues long. CDR3 residues: CASSDLGEGGTEAFF. The CDR3, as DNA: TGTGCCAGCAGTGACTTGGGGGAAGGGGGCACTGAAGCTTTCTTT.

V is TRBV4-2 and J is TRBJ2-3; 10 bases are a match to TRBD2. In germline, CDR1 is LGHNA, CDR2 YNFKEQ. This CDR3 has 16 residues. The trim removed 0 bases at V and 1 base at J, leaving 1 base unmatched. The CDR3 DNA reads as TGTGCCAGCAGCCAAGATCTAGCGGGAGGCACAGATACGCAGTATTTT. Translating gives CASSQDLAGGTDTQYF.

The chain's CDR3 is CASSLGRESNEQFF. The CDR3 nucleotides read TGTGCCAGCAGCTTGGGGCGGGAGAGCAATGAGCAGTTCTTC. The V and J genes are TRBV7-3 and TRBJ2-1; 7 bases fit TRBD2. V shed 3 bases, J shed 6 bases, and the junction held 5 bases outside the gene matches. The germline CDR1 and CDR2 sequences are SGHTA and FQGTGA. The CDR3 has 14 residues.

The chain employs TRBV6-6 and TRBJ2-1; D unresolved. Deletions cut 2 bases from V and 4 bases from J, with 9 bases between. Germline lookup yields CDR1 MNHNY and CDR2 SVGAGI (reference sequence). There are 14 residues in the CDR3. The CDR3: CASSYPPEYNEQFF. CDR3 sequence (DNA): TGTGCCAGCAGTTACCCTCCCGAATACAATGAGCAGTTCTTC.

This clone showed up just once. This rearrangement joins TRBV27 to TRBJ1-5; weak D call: TRBD1 (5 bases). The V end was cut by 2 bases, the J end by 4 bases, with 12 bases between. This CDR3 spans 15 amino acids. CDR1 is MNHEY and CDR2 is SMNVEV in the germline V gene (reference sequence). In nucleotides, the CDR3 is TGTGCCAGCAGTTTAGGGTCGGGGGGGAATCAGCCCCAGCATTTT. It is translated as CASSLGSGGNQPQHF.

V and J are TRBV9 and TRBJ1-1; D is perhaps TRBD1 (5 bases). Trimming shortened V by 4 bases and J by 1 base, and 11 bases separated the two germline ends. CDR3 length: 14 amino acids. The germline gives CDR1 SGDLS, CDR2 YYNGEE. As DNA, the CDR3 is TGTGCCAGCAGCAATGAGGGGCGGAACACTGAAGCTTTCTTT. Protein: CASSNEGRNTEAFF.

A few counts support this clone. This chain joins TRBV11-3 and TRBJ2-7, with no clear D. The germline V and J ends were trimmed by 5 bases and 4 bases, with 12 bases remaining between them. This CDR3 is 13 amino acids long. Germline V gene lookup returns CDR1 SGHNT and CDR2 YENEEA. The CDR3 spells CASSLSTGYEQYF. The CDR3 DNA follows: TGTGCCAGCAGCCTCTCTACTGGGTACGAGCAGTACTTC.

This chain connects TRBV30 to TRBJ1-2, with D tentatively TRBD1 (5 bases). The germline gives CDR1 GTSNPN, CDR2 SVGIG (reference sequence). The germline V and J ends were trimmed by 6 bases and 2 bases, with 13 bases remaining between them. The CDR3 has 13 residues. The CDR3 DNA sequence: TGTGCCTGCCTCGTGGGGCAGAACTATGGCTACACCTTC. Translation gives CACLVGQNYGYTF.

This chain links TRBV5-4 with TRBJ1-4; D call uncertain. Trimming pared 1 base from V and 0 bases from J, leaving 7 bases between. Germline V gene lookup returns CDR1 SGHNT and CDR2 YYREEE (reference sequence). This CDR3 contains 15 residues. CDR3 sequence (DNA): TGTGCCAGCAGCTTGAGGAGAGCAACTAATGAAAAACTGTTTTTT. It yields the protein CASSLRRATNEKLFF.

This clone has a handful of counts. The chain is built from TRBV2 and TRBJ2-1, with D perhaps matching TRBD1 or TRBD2 (6 bases each). The CDR3 is made up of 15 amino acids. Germline-derived CDR1 and CDR2 are SNHLY and FYNNEI. The V end lost 2 bases, the J end lost 0 bases, and 8 bases lay between the germline ends. CDR3 coding DNA: TGTGCCAGCAGTGAACGGGGGCACTCCTACAATGAGCAGTTCTTC. Translating gives CASSERGHSYNEQFF.

The genes are TRBV2 and TRBJ2-1; 11 nucleotides line up with TRBD2. The CDR3 consists of 13 residues. Germline CDR1 SNHLY, CDR2 FYNNEI. V shed 9 bases and J 9 bases; nucleotides not matched to a gene: 7. The CDR3 DNA sequence: TGTGCCAGTAGCGGGGGGGTGAAGGGTGAGCAGTTCTTC. Translating gives CASSGGVKGEQFF. The full variable domain, its missing parts supplied by reference TRBV2 and TRBJ2-1, is EPEVTQTPSHQVTQMGQEVILRCVPISNHLYFYWYRQILGQKVEFLVSFYNNEISEKSEIFDDQFSVERPDGSNFTLKIRSTKLEDSAMYFCASSGGVKGEQFFGPGTRLTVL.